These 13 T cell receptor beta chains originate from one sample sequenced in a study of preoperative IRX-2 immunotherapy in early breast cancer. The assay was immunoSEQ multiplex PCR, and TCRdb's table has in-frame clones only and misses some. The data contain around 30,000 clones, roughly 80% of them seen just once; the ten biggest clones take up around 2.7%. Treatment: preoperative locoregional IRX-2 cytokine immunotherapy. Material: lymph node tissue, obtained from a patient treated with IRX-2 immunotherapy. These receptors all stem from a human donor with breast cancer.

The chain carries TRBV6-8 and TRBJ2-7; 11 positions agree with TRBD1. CDR1 MNHGY and CDR2 SAAAGT come from the germline V gene. The CDR3 has 15 residues. Trimming cost V 2 bases and J 6 bases; bases outside gene matches: 6. CDR3: CASSYAGTGGSEQYF. CDR3 DNA: TGTGCCAGCAGTTACGCCGGGACAGGGGGTTCCGAGCAGTACTTC.

DNA of the CDR3: TGTGCCAGTAGTTCCTTGACAGCCTGGAACACTGAAGCTTTCTTT. Translated: CASSSLTAWNTEAFF. V and J are TRBV19 and TRBJ1-1; D is perhaps TRBD1 (5 bases). Germline CDR1 is LNHDA and CDR2 is SQIVND (reference sequence). The CDR3 is made up of 15 amino acids. V shed 5 bases and J shed 1 base, with 14 bases lying between them.

The chain links TRBV6-8 to TRBJ2-1, with 7 nucleotides matching TRBD2. CDR3 length equals 17 residues. Germline V gives CDR1 MNHGY, CDR2 SAAAGT. The V segment lost 4 bases and the J segment 6 bases; nucleotides outside the gene matches: 15. The chain's CDR3 is CASSSSFGTTRGNEQFF. Written as DNA, the CDR3 is TGTGCCAGCAGTTCCTCCTTCGGGACTACCCGGGGCAATGAGCAGTTCTTC.

The V and J genes are TRBV18 and TRBJ1-1; no reliable D call. The V end was cut by 2 bases, the J end by 1 base, with 5 bases between. The CDR3 sequence is 13 residues long. Looked up from germline, CDR1 is KGHSH and CDR2 is LQKENI. CDR3 sequence (DNA): TGTGCCAGCTCACCAAACACGAACACTGAAGCTTTCTTT. Its translation is CASSPNTNTEAFF.

This clone has more than one count but fewer than ten. V and J are TRBV30 and TRBJ2-5; the D gene is possibly TRBD2 (6 bases). The germline V gene has CDR1 GTSNPN and CDR2 SVGIG (reference sequence). The V and J ends lost 4 bases and 5 bases respectively, with 11 bases between them. This CDR3 has 12 amino acids. CDR3 loop: CAWNTRDETQYF. The CDR3 bases are TGTGCCTGGAATACGCGGGACGAGACCCAGTACTTC.

The genes are TRBV30 and TRBJ2-7; D not certain. The CDR3 has 14 amino acids. Germline CDR1 GTSNPN, CDR2 SVGIG (reference sequence). The V end lost 0 bases, the J end lost 2 bases, and 11 bases lay between the germline ends. The CDR3 coding sequence is TGTGCCTGGAGTGTAGGGCAGACCGCCTACGAGCAGTACTTC. Translating gives CAWSVGQTAYEQYF.

This chain links TRBV30 with TRBJ2-5; no definite D call. The CDR3 has 12 amino acids. Trimming cost V 1 base and J 5 bases, with 8 bases left between them. Germline CDR1 is GTSNPN and CDR2 is SVGIG (reference sequence). CDR3 sequence (DNA): TGTGCCTGGAGTGGATATGGGGAGACCCAGTACTTC. Protein product: CAWSGYGETQYF. Based on the CDR3 plus reference TRBV30 and TRBJ2-5, the full variable domain is SQTIHQWPATLVQPVGSPLSLECTVEGTSNPNLYWYRQAAGRGLQLLFYSVGIGQISSEVPQNLSASRPQDRQFILSSKKLLLSDSGFYLCAWSGYGETQYFGPGTRLLVL.

The chain carries TRBV6-8 and TRBJ1-1, with D possibly matching TRBD1 (6 bases). CDR1 is MNHGY and CDR2 is SAAAGT in the germline V gene. The CDR3 has 14 amino acids. V lost 10 bases, J lost 1 base, and 16 bases lay in between. The CDR3 region is CATRLRGGNTEAFF. The CDR3 DNA reads as TGTGCCACCCGCCTGAGGGGGGGGAACACTGAAGCTTTCTTT.

This chain joins TRBV6-8 and TRBJ1-1, with 9 nucleotides matching TRBD1. Per the germline V gene, CDR1 is MNHGY and CDR2 is SAAAGT. Trimming at V came to 5 bases and at J to 1 base, leaving 8 bases not matched to a gene. The CDR3 has 16 amino acids. The CDR3 region has the DNA TGTGCCAGCAGTAAGGGCTTGGGACAGGGGAACACTGAAGCTTTCTTT. Its protein is CASSKGLGQGNTEAFF.

The chain recombines TRBV5-1 with TRBJ1-4; 9 positions agree with TRBD1. The CDR3 consists of 15 residues. Germline V CDR1 and CDR2: SGHRS, YFSETQ. V gave up 4 bases and J gave up 11 bases; unmatched junction bases: 12. The CDR3 bases are TGCGCCAGCAGCACCCACGGGACAGGGATTGGGAAACTGTTTTTT. Its translation is CASSTHGTGIGKLFF.

The gene calls are TRBV15 and TRBJ2-7, with a weak D call TRBD2 (5 bases). The CDR3 consists of 18 residues. Germline V lookup: CDR1 LNHNV, CDR2 YYDKDF (reference sequence). V gave up 0 bases and J gave up 3 bases, with 21 bases separating them. For the CDR3, the DNA is TGTGCCACCAGCAGAGATCTAGTTAGCGCGGTCCGGGTCTACGAGCAGTACTTC. It is translated as CATSRDLVSAVRVYEQYF.

This clone appeared once. This sequence joins TRBV28 and TRBJ1-2; the D is unclear. V was trimmed by 3 bases and J by 5 bases, leaving 10 bases between them. This CDR3 spans 13 amino acids. Germline CDR1 is MDHEN and CDR2 is SYDVKM. CDR3 sequence (DNA): TGTGCCAGCAGTTTTTCCCTCGGGTATGGCTACACCTTC. It is translated as CASSFSLGYGYTF.

This clone was counted once. The V gene is TRBV28, the J gene TRBJ1-5; D call uncertain. V was clipped by 6 bases and J by 6 bases, with 12 bases between them. Germline V CDR1 and CDR2: MDHEN, SYDVKM. The CDR3 consists of 13 residues. CDR3 sequence reads: CASSRTSGQPQHF. The CDR3 coding sequence is TGTGCCAGCAGCCGTACGTCCGGTCAGCCCCAGCATTTT.